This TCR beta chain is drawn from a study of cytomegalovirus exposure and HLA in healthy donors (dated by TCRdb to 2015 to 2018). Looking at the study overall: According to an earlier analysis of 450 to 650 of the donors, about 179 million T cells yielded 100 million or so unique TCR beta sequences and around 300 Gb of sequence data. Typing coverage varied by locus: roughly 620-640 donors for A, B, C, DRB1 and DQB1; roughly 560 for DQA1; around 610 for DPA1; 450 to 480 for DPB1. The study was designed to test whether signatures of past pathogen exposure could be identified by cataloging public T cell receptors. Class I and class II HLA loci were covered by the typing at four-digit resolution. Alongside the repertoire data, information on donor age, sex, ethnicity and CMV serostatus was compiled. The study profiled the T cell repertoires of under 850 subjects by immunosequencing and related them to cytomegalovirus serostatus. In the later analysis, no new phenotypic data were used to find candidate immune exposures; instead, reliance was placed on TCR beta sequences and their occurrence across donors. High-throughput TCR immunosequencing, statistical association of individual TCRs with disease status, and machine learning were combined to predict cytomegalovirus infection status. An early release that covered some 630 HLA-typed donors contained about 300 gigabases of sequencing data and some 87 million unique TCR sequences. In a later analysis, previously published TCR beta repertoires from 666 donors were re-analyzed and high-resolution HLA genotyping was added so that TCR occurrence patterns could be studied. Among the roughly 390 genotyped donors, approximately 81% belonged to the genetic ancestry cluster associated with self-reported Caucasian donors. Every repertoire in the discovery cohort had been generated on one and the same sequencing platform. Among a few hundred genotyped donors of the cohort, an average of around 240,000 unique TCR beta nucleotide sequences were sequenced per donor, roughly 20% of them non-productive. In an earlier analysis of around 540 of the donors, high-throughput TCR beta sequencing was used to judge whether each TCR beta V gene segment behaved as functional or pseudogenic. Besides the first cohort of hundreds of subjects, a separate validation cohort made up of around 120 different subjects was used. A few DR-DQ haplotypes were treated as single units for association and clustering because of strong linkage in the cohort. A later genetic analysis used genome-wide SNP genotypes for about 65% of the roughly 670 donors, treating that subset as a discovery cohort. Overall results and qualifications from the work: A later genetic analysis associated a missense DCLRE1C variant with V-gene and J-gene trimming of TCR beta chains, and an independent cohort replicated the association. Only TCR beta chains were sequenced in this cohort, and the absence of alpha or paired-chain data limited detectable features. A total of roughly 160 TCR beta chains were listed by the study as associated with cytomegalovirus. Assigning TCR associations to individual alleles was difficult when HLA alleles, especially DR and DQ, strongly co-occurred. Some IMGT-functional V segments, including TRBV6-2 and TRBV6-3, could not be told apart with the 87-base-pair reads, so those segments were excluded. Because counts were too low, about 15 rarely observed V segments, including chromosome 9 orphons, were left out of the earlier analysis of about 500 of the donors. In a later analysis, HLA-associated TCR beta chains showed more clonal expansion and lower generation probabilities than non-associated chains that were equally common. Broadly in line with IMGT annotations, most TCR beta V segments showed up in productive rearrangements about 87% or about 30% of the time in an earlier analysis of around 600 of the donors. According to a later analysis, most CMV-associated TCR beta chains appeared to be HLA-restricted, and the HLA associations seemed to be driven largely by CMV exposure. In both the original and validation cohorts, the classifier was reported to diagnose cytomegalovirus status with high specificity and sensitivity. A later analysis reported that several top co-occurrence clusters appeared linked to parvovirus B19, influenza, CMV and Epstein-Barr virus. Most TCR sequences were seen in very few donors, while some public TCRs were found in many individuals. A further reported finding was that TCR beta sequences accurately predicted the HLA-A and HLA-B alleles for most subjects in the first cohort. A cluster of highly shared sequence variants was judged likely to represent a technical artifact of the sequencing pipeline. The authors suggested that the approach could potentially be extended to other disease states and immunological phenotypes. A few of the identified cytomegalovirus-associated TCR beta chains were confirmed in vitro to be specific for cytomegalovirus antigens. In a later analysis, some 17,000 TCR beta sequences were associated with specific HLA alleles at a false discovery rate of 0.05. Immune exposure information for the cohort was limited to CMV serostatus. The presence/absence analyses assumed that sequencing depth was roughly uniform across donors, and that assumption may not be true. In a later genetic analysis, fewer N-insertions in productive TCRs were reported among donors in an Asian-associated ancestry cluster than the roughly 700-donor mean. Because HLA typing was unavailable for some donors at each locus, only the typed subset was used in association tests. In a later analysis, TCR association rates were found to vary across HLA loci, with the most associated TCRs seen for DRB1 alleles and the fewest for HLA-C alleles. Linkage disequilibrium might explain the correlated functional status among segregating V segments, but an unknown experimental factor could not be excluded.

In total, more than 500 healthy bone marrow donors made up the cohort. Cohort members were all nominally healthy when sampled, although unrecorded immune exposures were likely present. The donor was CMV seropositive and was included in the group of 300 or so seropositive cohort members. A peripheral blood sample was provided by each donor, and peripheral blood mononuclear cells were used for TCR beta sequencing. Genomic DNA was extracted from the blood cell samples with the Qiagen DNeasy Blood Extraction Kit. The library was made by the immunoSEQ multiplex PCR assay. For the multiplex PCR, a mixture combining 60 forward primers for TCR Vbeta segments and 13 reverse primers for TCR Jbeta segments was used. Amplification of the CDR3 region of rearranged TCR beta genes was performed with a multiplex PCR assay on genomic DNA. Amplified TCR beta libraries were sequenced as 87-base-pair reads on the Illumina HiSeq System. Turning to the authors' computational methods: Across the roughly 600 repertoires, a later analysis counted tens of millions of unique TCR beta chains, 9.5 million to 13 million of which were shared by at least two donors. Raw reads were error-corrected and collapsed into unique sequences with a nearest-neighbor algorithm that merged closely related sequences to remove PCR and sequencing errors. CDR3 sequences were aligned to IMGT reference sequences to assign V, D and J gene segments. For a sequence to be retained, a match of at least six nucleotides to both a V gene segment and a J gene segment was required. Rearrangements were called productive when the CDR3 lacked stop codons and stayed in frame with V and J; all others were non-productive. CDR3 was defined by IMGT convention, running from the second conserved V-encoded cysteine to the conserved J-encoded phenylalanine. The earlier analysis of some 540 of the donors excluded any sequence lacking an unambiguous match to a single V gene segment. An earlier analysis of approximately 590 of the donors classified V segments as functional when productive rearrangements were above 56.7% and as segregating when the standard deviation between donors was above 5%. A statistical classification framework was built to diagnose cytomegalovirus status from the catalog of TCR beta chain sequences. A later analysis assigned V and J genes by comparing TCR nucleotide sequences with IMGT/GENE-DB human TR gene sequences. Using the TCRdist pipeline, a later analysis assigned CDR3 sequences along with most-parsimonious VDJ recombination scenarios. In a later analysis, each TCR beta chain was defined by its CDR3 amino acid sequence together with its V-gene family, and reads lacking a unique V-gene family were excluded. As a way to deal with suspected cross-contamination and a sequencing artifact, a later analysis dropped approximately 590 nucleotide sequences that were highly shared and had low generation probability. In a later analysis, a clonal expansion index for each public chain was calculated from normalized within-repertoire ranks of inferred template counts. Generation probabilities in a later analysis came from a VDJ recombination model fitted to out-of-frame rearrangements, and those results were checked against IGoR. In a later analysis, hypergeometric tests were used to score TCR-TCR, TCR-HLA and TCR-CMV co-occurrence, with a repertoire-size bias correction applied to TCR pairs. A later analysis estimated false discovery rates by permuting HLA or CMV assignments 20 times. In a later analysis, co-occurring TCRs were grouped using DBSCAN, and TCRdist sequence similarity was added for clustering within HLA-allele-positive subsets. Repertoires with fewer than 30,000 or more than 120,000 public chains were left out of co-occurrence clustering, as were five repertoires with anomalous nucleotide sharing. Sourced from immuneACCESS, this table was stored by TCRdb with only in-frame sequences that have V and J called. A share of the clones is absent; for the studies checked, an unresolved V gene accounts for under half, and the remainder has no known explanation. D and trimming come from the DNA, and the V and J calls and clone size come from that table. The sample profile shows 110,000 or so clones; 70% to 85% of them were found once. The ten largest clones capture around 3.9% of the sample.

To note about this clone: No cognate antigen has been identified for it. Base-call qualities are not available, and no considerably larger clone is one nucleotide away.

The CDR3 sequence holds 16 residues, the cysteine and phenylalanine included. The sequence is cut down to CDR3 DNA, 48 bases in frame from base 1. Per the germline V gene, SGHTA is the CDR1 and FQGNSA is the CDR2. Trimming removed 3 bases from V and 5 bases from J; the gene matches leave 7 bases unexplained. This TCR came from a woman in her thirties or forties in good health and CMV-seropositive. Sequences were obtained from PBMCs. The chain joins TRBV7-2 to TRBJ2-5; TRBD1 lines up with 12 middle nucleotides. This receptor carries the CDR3 CASSFRDRGRTETQYF. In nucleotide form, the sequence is TGTGCCAGCAGCTTCCGGGACAGGGGGCGAACGGAGACCCAGTACTTC. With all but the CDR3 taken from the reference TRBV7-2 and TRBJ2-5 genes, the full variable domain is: GAGVSQSPSNKVTEKGKDVELRCDPISGHTALYWYRQSLGQGLEFLIYFQGNSAPDKSGLPSDRFSAERTGGSVSTLTIQRTQQEDSAVYLCASSFRDRGRTETQYFGPGTRLLVL.